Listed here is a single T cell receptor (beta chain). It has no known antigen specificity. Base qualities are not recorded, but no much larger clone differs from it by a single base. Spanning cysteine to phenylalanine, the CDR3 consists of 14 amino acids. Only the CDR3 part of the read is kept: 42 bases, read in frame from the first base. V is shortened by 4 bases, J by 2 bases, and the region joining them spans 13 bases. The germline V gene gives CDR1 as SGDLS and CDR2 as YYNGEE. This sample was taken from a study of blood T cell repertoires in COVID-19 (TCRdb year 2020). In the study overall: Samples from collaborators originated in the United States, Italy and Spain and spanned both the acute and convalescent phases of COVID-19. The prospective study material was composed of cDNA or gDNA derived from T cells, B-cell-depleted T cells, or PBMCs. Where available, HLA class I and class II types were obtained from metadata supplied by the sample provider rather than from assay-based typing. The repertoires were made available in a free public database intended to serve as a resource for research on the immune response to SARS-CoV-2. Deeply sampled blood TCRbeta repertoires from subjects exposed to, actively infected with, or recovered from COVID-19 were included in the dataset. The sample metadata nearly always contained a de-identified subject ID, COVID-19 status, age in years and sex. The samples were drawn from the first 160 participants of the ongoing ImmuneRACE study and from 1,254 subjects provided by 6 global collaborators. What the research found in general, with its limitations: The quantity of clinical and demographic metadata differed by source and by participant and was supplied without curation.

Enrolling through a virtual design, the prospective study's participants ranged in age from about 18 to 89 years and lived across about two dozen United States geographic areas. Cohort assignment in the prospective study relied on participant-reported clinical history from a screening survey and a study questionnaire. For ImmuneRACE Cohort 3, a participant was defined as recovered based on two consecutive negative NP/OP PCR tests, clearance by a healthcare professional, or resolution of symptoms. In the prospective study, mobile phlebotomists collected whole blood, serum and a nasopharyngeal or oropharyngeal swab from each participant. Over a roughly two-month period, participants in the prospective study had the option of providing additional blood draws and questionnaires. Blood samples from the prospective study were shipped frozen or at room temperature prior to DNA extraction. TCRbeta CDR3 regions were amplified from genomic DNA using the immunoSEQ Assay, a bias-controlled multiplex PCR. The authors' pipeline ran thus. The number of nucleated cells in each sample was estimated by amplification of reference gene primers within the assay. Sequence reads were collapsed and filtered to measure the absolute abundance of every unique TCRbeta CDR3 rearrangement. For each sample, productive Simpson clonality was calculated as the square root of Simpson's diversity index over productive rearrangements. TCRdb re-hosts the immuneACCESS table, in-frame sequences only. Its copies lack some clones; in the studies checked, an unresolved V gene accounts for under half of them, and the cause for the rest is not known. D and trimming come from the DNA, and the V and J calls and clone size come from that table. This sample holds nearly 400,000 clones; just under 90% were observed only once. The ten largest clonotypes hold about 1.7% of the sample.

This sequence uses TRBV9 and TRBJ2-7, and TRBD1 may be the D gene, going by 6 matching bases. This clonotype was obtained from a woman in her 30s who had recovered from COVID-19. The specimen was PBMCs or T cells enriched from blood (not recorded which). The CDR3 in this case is CASSPAQGTYEQYF. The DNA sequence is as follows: TGTGCCAGCAGCCCCGCACAGGGCACCTACGAGCAGTACTTC.